The rows below give T cell receptor beta chains drawn from one sample of a study of OX40 agonist ivuxolimab in advanced cancers. Sequencing used immunoSEQ multiplex PCR; TCRdb keeps in-frame clones, though not all of them. The sample holds tens of thousands of clones, around 87% seen once. The sample was CD4+ or CD8+ T cells sorted from blood, taken in a trial of the OX40 agonist ivuxolimab. All receptors come from an adult with an advanced solid tumor such as melanoma, head and neck, liver or kidney cancer. Each CDR3 is given with its conserved first and last residue. D genes are given only for firm matches. Clone size is given for some rows only: seen once, a few or many times, or a class if the clone is expanded.

D gene: TRBD1; clone size: once; CDR3 length: 15; J gene: TRBJ1-5; V gene: TRBV27; CDR3 DNA: TGTGCCAGCAGTTCCCCGGGGACAGGGAATCAGCCCCAGCATTTT; CDR3 protein: CASSSPGTGNQPQHF
D gene: TRBD1; clone size: .; CDR3 length: 15; J gene: TRBJ1-1; V gene: TRBV28; CDR3 DNA: TGTGCCAGCAGCCCCCCGCAGGGGGCCAACACTGAAGCTTTCTTT; CDR3 protein: CASSPPQGANTEAFF
D gene: TRBD1; clone size: .; CDR3 length: 15; J gene: TRBJ1-1; V gene: TRBV30; CDR3 DNA: TGTGCCTGGAGTGTAGAGGACAGGGGGCACCCTGAAGCTTTCTTT; CDR3 protein: CAWSVEDRGHPEAFF
D gene: .; clone size: .; CDR3 length: 15; J gene: TRBJ2-2; V gene: TRBV7-2; CDR3 DNA: TGTGCCAGCAGCCTCCTGGGCGGGATCACCGGGGAGCTGTTTTTT; CDR3 protein: CASSLLGGITGELFF
D gene: .; clone size: .; CDR3 length: 14; J gene: TRBJ1-3; V gene: TRBV5-6; CDR3 DNA: TGTGCCAGCAGCTTGGCTCTGCCTGGAAACACCATATATTTT; CDR3 protein: CASSLALPGNTIYF
D gene: TRBD1; clone size: .; CDR3 length: 15; J gene: TRBJ2-1; V gene: TRBV14; CDR3 DNA: TGTGCCAGCAGCCTCCCCCGGGACAGTTACAATGAGCAGTTCTTC; CDR3 protein: CASSLPRDSYNEQFF
D gene: TRBD1; clone size: .; CDR3 length: 16; J gene: TRBJ1-4; V gene: TRBV5-4; CDR3 DNA: TGTGCCAGCAGCTTGAGACAGGGTTTAACTAATGAAAAACTGTTTTTT; CDR3 protein: CASSLRQGLTNEKLFF
D gene: .; clone size: .; CDR3 length: 15; J gene: TRBJ1-1; V gene: TRBV28; CDR3 DNA: TGTGCCAGCAGTTTAGCCGGGTCAGGGAGGACTGAAGCTTTCTTT; CDR3 protein: CASSLAGSGRTEAFF
D gene: TRBD1; clone size: .; CDR3 length: 14; J gene: TRBJ1-2; V gene: TRBV28; CDR3 DNA: TGTGCCAGCGGGACAGCTACTCCTAGCTATGGCTACACCTTC; CDR3 protein: CASGTATPSYGYTF
D gene: .; clone size: once; CDR3 length: 12; J gene: TRBJ1-4; V gene: TRBV6-1; CDR3 DNA: TGTGCCAGCAAGAGGGTGGGGGAAAAACTGTTTTTT; CDR3 protein: CASKRVGEKLFF
D gene: .; clone size: .; CDR3 length: 13; J gene: TRBJ2-1; V gene: TRBV7-2; CDR3 DNA: TGTGCCAGCAGGTGGGGGCCAAACAATGAGCAGTTCTTC; CDR3 protein: CASRWGPNNEQFF
D gene: .; clone size: .; CDR3 length: 15; J gene: TRBJ1-4; V gene: TRBV2; CDR3 DNA: TGTGCCAGCAGTGACGCGGGGCTAGCTAATGAAAAACTGTTTTTT; CDR3 protein: CASSDAGLANEKLFF
D gene: .; clone size: .; CDR3 length: 15; J gene: TRBJ1-5; V gene: TRBV19; CDR3 DNA: TGTGCCAGTAGTAGACCGACAGCTAGCAATCAGCCCCAGCATTTT; CDR3 protein: CASSRPTASNQPQHF
D gene: TRBD1; clone size: .; CDR3 length: 16; J gene: TRBJ2-3; V gene: TRBV19; CDR3 DNA: TGTGCCAGTAGTCTTCGGACAGGGGGAAGGGGAGATACGCAGTATTTT; CDR3 protein: CASSLRTGGRGDTQYF
D gene: .; clone size: .; CDR3 length: 12; J gene: TRBJ1-1; V gene: TRBV30; CDR3 DNA: TGTGCCTGGAGTGGACAGGTTGAATTGGCTTTCTTT; CDR3 protein: CAWSGQVELAFF
D gene: TRBD2; clone size: once; CDR3 length: 15; J gene: TRBJ2-2; V gene: TRBV6-1; CDR3 DNA: TGTGCCACCCCTGGAGTATGGGGGGGAACCGGGGAGCTGTTTTTT; CDR3 protein: CATPGVWGGTGELFF
D gene: .; clone size: .; CDR3 length: 15; J gene: TRBJ1-5; V gene: TRBV7-9; CDR3 DNA: TGTGCCAGCAGCTCGTATATGGGGGAGACTCAGCCCCAGCATTTT; CDR3 protein: CASSSYMGETQPQHF
D gene: TRBD1; clone size: .; CDR3 length: 17; J gene: TRBJ1-3; V gene: TRBV18; CDR3 DNA: TGTGCCAGCTCACCGGCGGGACAGGGGGCTTCTGGAAACACCATATATTTT; CDR3 protein: CASSPAGQGASGNTIYF
D gene: .; clone size: few; CDR3 length: 13; J gene: TRBJ1-1; V gene: TRBV5-1; CDR3 DNA: TGCGCCAGCAGCTTAGGGATGAACACTGAAGCTTTCTTT; CDR3 protein: CASSLGMNTEAFF
D gene: .; clone size: .; CDR3 length: 13; J gene: TRBJ1-2; V gene: TRBV6-5; CDR3 DNA: TGTGCCAGCAGGGCAGCCCTGAGGGCTGGCTACACCTTC; CDR3 protein: CASRAALRAGYTF
D gene: .; clone size: .; CDR3 length: 16; J gene: TRBJ1-5; V gene: TRBV6-6; CDR3 DNA: TGTGCCAGCAGCTACAGGGCCTCAAGCGGGACTCAGCCCCAGCATTTT; CDR3 protein: CASSYRASSGTQPQHF
D gene: .; clone size: .; CDR3 length: 18; J gene: TRBJ2-1; V gene: TRBV5-1; CDR3 DNA: TGCGCCAGCAGCGCCGAGACAGTCAGTGTGGGCTCCTACAATGAGCAGTTCTTC; CDR3 protein: CASSAETVSVGSYNEQFF
D gene: .; clone size: once; CDR3 length: 16; J gene: TRBJ1-1; V gene: TRBV28; CDR3 DNA: TGTGCCAGCAGATCCCCCCAGGGGCTAGGGGACACTGAAGCTTTCTTT; CDR3 protein: CASRSPQGLGDTEAFF
D gene: .; clone size: .; CDR3 length: 14; J gene: TRBJ1-1; V gene: TRBV6-6; CDR3 DNA: TGTGCCAGCAGTTTCGACGGGACTCAAGGGATGGCTTTCTTT; CDR3 protein: CASSFDGTQGMAFF
D gene: TRBD2; clone size: .; CDR3 length: 17; J gene: TRBJ2-2; V gene: TRBV2; CDR3 DNA: TGTGCCAGCACCCGAAGGAGGACTAGCGGGGGCACCGGGGAGCTGTTTTTT; CDR3 protein: CASTRRRTSGGTGELFF
D gene: .; clone size: .; CDR3 length: 15; J gene: TRBJ1-2; V gene: TRBV19; CDR3 DNA: TGTGCCAGTAGTATTTCGGGACGGAAGATCTATGGCTACACCTTC; CDR3 protein: CASSISGRKIYGYTF
D gene: .; clone size: .; CDR3 length: 16; J gene: TRBJ2-2; V gene: TRBV5-5; CDR3 DNA: TGTGCCAGCAGCTTGCTAACGACAGGGAACACCGGGGAGCTGTTTTTT; CDR3 protein: CASSLLTTGNTGELFF